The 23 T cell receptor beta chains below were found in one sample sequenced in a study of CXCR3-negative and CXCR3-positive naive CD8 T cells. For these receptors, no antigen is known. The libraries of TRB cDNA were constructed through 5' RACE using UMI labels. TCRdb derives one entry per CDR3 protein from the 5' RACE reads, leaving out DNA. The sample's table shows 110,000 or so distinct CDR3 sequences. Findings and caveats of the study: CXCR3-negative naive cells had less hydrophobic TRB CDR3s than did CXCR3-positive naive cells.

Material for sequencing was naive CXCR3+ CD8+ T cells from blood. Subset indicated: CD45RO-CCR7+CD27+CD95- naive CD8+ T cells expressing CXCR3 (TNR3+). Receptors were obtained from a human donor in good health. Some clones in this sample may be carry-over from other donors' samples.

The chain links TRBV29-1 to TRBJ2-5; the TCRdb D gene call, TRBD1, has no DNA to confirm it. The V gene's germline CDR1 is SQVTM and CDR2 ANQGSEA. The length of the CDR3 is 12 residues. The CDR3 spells CSVDTGEETQYF.

The CDR3 spells CSAPGLNNEQFF. The genes are TRBV20-1 and TRBJ2-1; TCRdb names TRBD2, which stays unverified in the absence of DNA. CDR3 size: 12 residues. CDR1 and CDR2 from the germline V gene are DFQATT and SNEGSKA (reference sequence).

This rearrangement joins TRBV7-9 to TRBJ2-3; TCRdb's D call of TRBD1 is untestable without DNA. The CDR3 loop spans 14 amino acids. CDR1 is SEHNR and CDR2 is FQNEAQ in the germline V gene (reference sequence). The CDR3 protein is CASSFSGTADTQYF.

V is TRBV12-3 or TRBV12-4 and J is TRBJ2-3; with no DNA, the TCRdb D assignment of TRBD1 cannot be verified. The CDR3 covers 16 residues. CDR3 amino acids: CASSLRAAGRTDTQYF.

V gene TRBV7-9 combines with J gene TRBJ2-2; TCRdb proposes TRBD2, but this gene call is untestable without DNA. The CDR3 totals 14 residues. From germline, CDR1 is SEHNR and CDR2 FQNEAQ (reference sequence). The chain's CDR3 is CASSLGLEVGELFF. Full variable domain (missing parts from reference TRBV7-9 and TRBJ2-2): DTGVSQNPRHKITKRGQNVTFRCDPISEHNRLYWYRQTLGQGPEFLTYFQNEAQLEKSRLLSDRFSAERPKGSFSTLEIQRTEQGDSAMYLCASSLGLEVGELFFGEGSRLTVL.

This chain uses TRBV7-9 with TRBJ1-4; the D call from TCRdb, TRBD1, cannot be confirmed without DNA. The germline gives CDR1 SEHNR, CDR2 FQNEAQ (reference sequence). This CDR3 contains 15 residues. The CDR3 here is CASSSYRAGDEKLFF.

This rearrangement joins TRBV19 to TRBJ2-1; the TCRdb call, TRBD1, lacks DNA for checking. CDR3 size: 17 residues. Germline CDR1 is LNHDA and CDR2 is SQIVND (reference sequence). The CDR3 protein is CASPPPEGTGRKDEQFF. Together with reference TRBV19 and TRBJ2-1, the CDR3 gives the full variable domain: DGGITQSPKYLFRKEGQNVTLSCEQNLNHDAMYWYRQDPGQGLRLIYYSQIVNDFQKGDIAEGYSVSREKKESFPLTVTSAQKNPTAFYLCASPPPEGTGRKDEQFFGPGTRLTVL.

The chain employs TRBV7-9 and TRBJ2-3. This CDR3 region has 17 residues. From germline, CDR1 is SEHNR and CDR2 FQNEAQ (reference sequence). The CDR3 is CASSLDFFSYAQDTQYF.

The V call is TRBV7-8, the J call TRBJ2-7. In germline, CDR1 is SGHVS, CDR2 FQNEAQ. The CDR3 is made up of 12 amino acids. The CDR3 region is CASSRDHYEQYF.

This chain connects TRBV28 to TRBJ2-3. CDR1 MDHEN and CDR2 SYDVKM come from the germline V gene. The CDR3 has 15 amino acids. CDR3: CASRTVYGLANTQYF.

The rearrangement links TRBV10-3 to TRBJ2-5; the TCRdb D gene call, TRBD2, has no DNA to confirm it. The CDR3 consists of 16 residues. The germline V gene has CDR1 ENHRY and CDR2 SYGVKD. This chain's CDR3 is CAISLGSGGIEETQYF.

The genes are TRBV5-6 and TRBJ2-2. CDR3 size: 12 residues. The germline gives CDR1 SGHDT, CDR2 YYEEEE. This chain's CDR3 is CASSWGTGELFF.

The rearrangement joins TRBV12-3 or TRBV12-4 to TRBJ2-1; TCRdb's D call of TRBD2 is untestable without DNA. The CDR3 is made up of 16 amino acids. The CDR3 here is CASNDASGIPYNEQFF.

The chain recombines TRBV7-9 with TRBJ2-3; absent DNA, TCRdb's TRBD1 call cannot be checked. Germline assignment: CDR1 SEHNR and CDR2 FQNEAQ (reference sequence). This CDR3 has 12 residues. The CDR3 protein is CASALDSNTQYF.

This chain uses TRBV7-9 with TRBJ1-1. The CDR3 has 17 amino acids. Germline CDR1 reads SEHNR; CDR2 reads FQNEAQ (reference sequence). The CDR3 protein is CASSLALAGYRSTEAFF.

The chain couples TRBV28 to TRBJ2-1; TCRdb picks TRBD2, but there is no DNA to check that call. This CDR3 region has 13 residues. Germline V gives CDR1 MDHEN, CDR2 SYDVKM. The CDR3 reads CAGSLHVRVEQFF.

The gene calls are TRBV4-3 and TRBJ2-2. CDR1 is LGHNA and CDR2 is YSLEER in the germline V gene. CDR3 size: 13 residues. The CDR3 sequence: CASSPTLGGELFF.

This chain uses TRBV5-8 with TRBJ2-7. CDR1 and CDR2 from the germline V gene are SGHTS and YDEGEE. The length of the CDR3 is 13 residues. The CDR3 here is CASSSAIPYEQYF.

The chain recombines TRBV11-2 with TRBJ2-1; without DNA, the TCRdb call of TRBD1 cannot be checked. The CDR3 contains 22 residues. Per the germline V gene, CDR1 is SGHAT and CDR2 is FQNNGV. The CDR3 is CASSQPQTHFHLRQGFYNEQFF.

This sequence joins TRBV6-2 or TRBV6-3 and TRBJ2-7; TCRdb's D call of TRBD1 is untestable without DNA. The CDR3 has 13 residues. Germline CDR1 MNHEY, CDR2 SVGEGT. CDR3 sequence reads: CASSWGQSYEQYF.

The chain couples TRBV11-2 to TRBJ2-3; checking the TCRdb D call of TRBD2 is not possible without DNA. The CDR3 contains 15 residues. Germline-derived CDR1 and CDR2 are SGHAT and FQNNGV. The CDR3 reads CASSTSGTFTDTQYF.

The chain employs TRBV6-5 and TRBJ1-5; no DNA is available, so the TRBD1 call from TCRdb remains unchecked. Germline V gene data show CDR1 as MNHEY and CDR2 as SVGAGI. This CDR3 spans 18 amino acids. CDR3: CASSLTSLGVNSNQPQHF.

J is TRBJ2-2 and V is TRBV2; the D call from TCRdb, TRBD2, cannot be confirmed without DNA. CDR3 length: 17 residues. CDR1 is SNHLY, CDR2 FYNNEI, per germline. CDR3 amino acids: CASSPLAGGLGTGELFF.